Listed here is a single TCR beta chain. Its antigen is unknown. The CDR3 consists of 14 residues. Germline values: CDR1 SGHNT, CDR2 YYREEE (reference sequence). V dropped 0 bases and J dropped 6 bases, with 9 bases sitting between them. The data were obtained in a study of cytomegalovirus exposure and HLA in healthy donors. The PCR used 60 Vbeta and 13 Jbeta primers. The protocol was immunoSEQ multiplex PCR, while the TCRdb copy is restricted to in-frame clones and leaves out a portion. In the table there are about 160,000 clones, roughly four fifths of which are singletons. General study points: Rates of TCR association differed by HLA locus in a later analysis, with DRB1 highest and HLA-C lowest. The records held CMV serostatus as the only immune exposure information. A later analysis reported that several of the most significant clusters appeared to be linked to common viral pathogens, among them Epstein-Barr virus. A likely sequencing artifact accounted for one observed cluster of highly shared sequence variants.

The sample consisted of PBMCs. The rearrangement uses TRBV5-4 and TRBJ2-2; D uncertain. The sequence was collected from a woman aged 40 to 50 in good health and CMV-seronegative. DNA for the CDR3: TGTGCCAGCAGCTTGGACCCCAGTCCCGGGGAGCTGTTTTTT. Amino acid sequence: CASSLDPSPGELFF.